The clone carrying this TCR beta chain was seen many times. This sample is drawn from a study of T cells in Graves' hyperthyroidism and ophthalmopathy. Amplification targeted TCR beta CDR3 regions from RNA transcripts. First-round RT-PCR with HTBI primers amplified the TCR CDR3 region. TCRdb called the multiplex PCR reads again in MiXCR, with one record for every CDR3 protein. The profile shows some 600,000 distinct CDR3 sequences, around 13% of them singletons. V dropped 1 base and J dropped 9 bases, with 7 bases sitting between them. The CDR3 length is 12 residues. Germline assignment: CDR1 MNHEY and CDR2 SMNVEV (reference sequence).

V usage is TRBV27 and J usage is TRBJ2-1, with TRBD1 as a possible D gene (6 bases). The sample comprised blood. This receptor was identified in a woman aged 25 to 39 with Graves' hyperthyroidism that later progressed to Graves' ophthalmopathy. CDR3 loop: CASSLLQGEQFF. CDR3 in DNA: TGTGCCAGCAGTTTATTACAGGGTGAGCAGTTCTTC.